This T cell receptor beta chain was captured in a study of blood T cell repertoires in COVID-19. Turning to the study itself: The United States, Italy and Spain provided the acute and convalescent COVID-19 samples. The analysed material was cDNA or gDNA that came from T cells, B-cell-depleted T cells, or PBMCs.

As processed by the authors: Counts of nucleated cells, estimated from reference gene primer amplification, were obtained. The assay was immunoSEQ multiplex PCR, and TCRdb's table has in-frame clones only and misses some. V, J and clone size are taken as reported in that table, and D and trimming were inferred from the DNA itself. The data hold 100,000 to 120,000 clones, with approximately 83% observed a single time. There are 13 residues in the CDR3. Germline assignment: CDR1 MNHNY and CDR2 SVGAGI (reference sequence). V shed 4 bases and J shed 4 bases, with 10 bases lying between them. The sample consisted of peripheral blood. The TCR originated in a woman between 65 and 79 years old with acute or convalescent COVID-19. The rearrangement joins TRBV6-6 to TRBJ1-1, with D uncertain. The CDR3 loop reads CASSLREGTEAFF. The CDR3, as DNA: TGTGCCAGCAGTTTACGGGAGGGCACTGAAGCTTTCTTT.